This TCR beta chain was observed in a study of blood T cell repertoires in COVID-19. Study-level background: The United States, Italy and Spain supplied acute and convalescent COVID-19 samples.

In germline, CDR1 is SEHNR, CDR2 FQNEAQ (reference sequence). V was pared by 4 bases and J by 5 bases, with 6 bases of the junction left unmatched. The CDR3 covers 15 residues. Authors' methods: Reference gene primer amplification in the assay estimated nucleated cell counts. The table came from immunoSEQ multiplex PCR; TCRdb's copy has only in-frame clones and leaves some out. V and J calls and clone size are copied from that table; D and trimming were computed from the DNA. The data hold around 190,000 clones, with 82% observed a single time. Enrolled during active infection, Seattle patients were then followed longitudinally.

This clonotype was obtained from a woman aged 60-75 years with COVID-19, enrolled during active disease. The sequenced sample was peripheral blood. This rearrangement joins TRBV7-9 to TRBJ1-1; TRBD1 matches 11 bases. CDR3 sequence reads: CASSSDRGRLTEAFF. CDR3 nucleotides: TGTGCCAGCAGCTCGGACAGGGGGCGGTTGACTGAAGCTTTCTTT. The full variable domain, rest sourced from reference TRBV7-9 and TRBJ1-1, is DTGVSQNPRHKITKRGQNVTFRCDPISEHNRLYWYRQTLGQGPEFLTYFQNEAQLEKSRLLSDRFSAERPKGSFSTLEIQRTEQGDSAMYLCASSSDRGRLTEAFFGQGTRLTVV.